Listed below are T cell receptor beta chains from one sample, sequenced in a study of blood T cell repertoires in COVID-19. Here immunoSEQ multiplex PCR was the method, and the copy in TCRdb shows in-frame clones only, minus some. The profile shows some 80,000 clones, more than 75% of them singletons. Source material: peripheral blood. These receptors all come from a man in his 60s with COVID-19, enrolled during active disease. Each CDR3 is given with its conserved first and last residue. D genes are given only for firm matches. Some rows have no size entry. The others give once, few or many, or a class for an expanded clone.

clone size	D gene	V gene	CDR3 length	J gene	CDR3 DNA	CDR3 protein
NA	NA	TRBV6-5	12	TRBJ2-7	TGTGCCAGCAGTACCTCTTCGGGGACACCGGACTTC	CASSTSSGTPDF
NA	TRBD2	TRBV6-4	16	TRBJ2-5	TGTGCCAGCAGTGACTCGACGGCGGGGGGGCAAGAGACCCAGTACTTC	CASSDSTAGGQETQYF
NA	NA	TRBV11-3	14	TRBJ2-7	TGTGCCAGCAGCCCCTGGGACAACGCCTACGAGCAGTACTTC	CASSPWDNAYEQYF
NA	NA	TRBV6-5	12	TRBJ1-1	TGTGCCAGCAGGGCTGACTCTGGAAAAGCTTTCTTT	CASRADSGKAFF
NA	NA	TRBV7-2	13	TRBJ1-2	TGTGCCAGCAGGATAGGCGGTGCGGAGGTAGTCACCTTC	CASRIGGAEVVTF
NA	NA	TRBV5-1	15	TRBJ2-1	TGCGCCAGCAGCTTGGGGCAGGGGTTTGGAGATGAGCAGTTCTTC	CASSLGQGFGDEQFF
few	TRBD2	TRBV4-1	20	TRBJ2-1	TGCGCCAGCAGCCTCCCCCCGGTGATGCGCGGGGGGGGCCGCAACAATGAGCAGTTCTTC	CASSLPPVMRGGGRNNEQFF
NA	TRBD1	TRBV18	15	TRBJ1-2	TGTGCCAGCTCACCCGGGACAGCGAGTTTCTATGGCTACACCTTC	CASSPGTASFYGYTF
NA	TRBD1	TRBV7-7	14	TRBJ2-7	TGTGCCAGCAGCGCGGGACAGGGAAACTACGAGCAGTACTTC	CASSAGQGNYEQYF
few	TRBD1	TRBV5-1	14	TRBJ2-3	TGCGCCAGCACCAGGGGACAGGGCCCAGATACGCAGTATTTT	CASTRGQGPDTQYF
NA	NA	TRBV5-1	16	TRBJ2-2	TGCGCCAGCAGCTTGGGAGCCACGGTAAACACCGGGGAGCTGTTTTTT	CASSLGATVNTGELFF
NA	NA	TRBV12-3/TRBV12-4	13	TRBJ2-7	TGTGCCAGCAGTTCCCCCACTAGCTACGAGCAGTACTTC	CASSSPTSYEQYF
NA	NA	TRBV9	17	TRBJ1-6	TGTGCCAGCAGCATTACAGGGCGCTTATTAAAAAATTCACCCCTCCACTTT	CASSITGRLLKNSPLHF
NA	NA	TRBV2	16	TRBJ2-2	TGTGCCAGCAGTGAAACAGGGCTTCCGAACACCGGGGAGCTGTTTTTT	CASSETGLPNTGELFF
NA	TRBD1	TRBV7-9	14	TRBJ1-2	TGTGCCAGCAGCATAGACAGGGGACGGTCTGGCTACACCTTC	CASSIDRGRSGYTF
NA	NA	TRBV28	14	TRBJ2-2	TGTGCCAGCATAGAGGGACTCAACACCGGGGAGCTGTTTTTT	CASIEGLNTGELFF
NA	TRBD1	TRBV10-3	17	TRBJ2-2	TGTGCCATCAGTCCGGCTCCGGGACAGGGAGGTACCGGGGAGCTGTTTTTT	CAISPAPGQGGTGELFF
NA	TRBD2	TRBV2	15	TRBJ2-7	TGTGCCAGCAGGGAAGGACTAGCGGGGGGGTTTGAGCAGTACTTC	CASREGLAGGFEQYF
once	TRBD1	TRBV7-9	14	TRBJ1-1	TGTGCCAGCAGACTAGAGGAGGGGGCGACTGAAGCTTTCTTT	CASRLEEGATEAFF
NA	NA	TRBV18	14	TRBJ1-2	TGTGCCAGCTCACCAGACAGGACTAACTATGGCTACACCTTC	CASSPDRTNYGYTF
NA	TRBD1	TRBV5-4	14	TRBJ1-1	TGTGCCAGCAGCTTGGCGACAGGGGGCACTGAAGCTTTCTTT	CASSLATGGTEAFF
NA	NA	TRBV10-2	16	TRBJ2-5	TGCGCCAGCAGTGTGACAGGGGAGGGCCATAGGGGAGCCCAGTACTTC	CASSVTGEGHRGAQYF
NA	TRBD2	TRBV2	13	TRBJ2-1	TGTGCCAGCCACTGGGACTATAACAATGAGCAGTTCTTC	CASHWDYNNEQFF
NA	NA	TRBV10-2	15	TRBJ2-1	TGCGCCAGCAGTGTGGCGGGTAGCTCCTACAATGAGCAGTTCTTC	CASSVAGSSYNEQFF
few	TRBD1	TRBV2	14	TRBJ1-5	TGTGCCAGCACCGGGGACAGGGCGGACCAGCCCCAGCATTTT	CASTGDRADQPQHF
once	TRBD2	TRBV28	17	TRBJ2-5	TGTGCCAGCAGGCGACTTAGCGGGGGGGCCCGGTGGGAGACCCAGTACTTC	CASRRLSGGARWETQYF
NA	NA	TRBV5-1	15	TRBJ1-2	TGCGCCAGCAGCCCGATAGCGGACACGAACTATGGCTACACCTTC	CASSPIADTNYGYTF
NA	NA	TRBV30	14	TRBJ2-3	TGTGCCTGGATGAGGGAGCCGCGCACAGATACGCAGTATTTT	CAWMREPRTDTQYF
few	NA	TRBV7-2	15	TRBJ2-7	TGTGCCAGCAGCTTAGTGGCGGCCAGGGACTACGAGCAGTACTTC	CASSLVAARDYEQYF
few	TRBD2	TRBV5-1	16	TRBJ2-1	TGCGCCAGCAGACCCAGGACTAGCGGGGTTTACAATGAGCAGTTCTTC	CASRPRTSGVYNEQFF
NA	NA	TRBV5-5	14	TRBJ2-7	TGTGCCAGCAGTTCCTCACAGGGTACGTACGAGCAGTACTTC	CASSSSQGTYEQYF
NA	NA	TRBV19	15	TRBJ1-5	TGTGCCAGTAGTATTGGCGACTATAGCAATCAGCCCCAGCATTTT	CASSIGDYSNQPQHF
NA	TRBD1	TRBV5-1	15	TRBJ1-2	TGCGCCAGCAGCGCTTACCGGGACAGGGTCTTTGGCTACACCTTC	CASSAYRDRVFGYTF
NA	TRBD1	TRBV9	14	TRBJ1-4	TGTGCCAGCAGCAGGGGACAGGGAGGTGAAAAACTGTTTTTT	CASSRGQGGEKLFF
NA	TRBD1	TRBV6-5	15	TRBJ1-5	TGTGCCAGCAGCGCTCGGACAGGGGTCGATCAGCCCCAGCATTTT	CASSARTGVDQPQHF
few	NA	TRBV2	15	TRBJ2-5	TGTGCCAGCACTCCCCGGGTAGGGAGCGAAGAGACCCAGTACTTC	CASTPRVGSEETQYF
NA	NA	TRBV6-1	15	TRBJ1-4	TGTGCCAGCAGTGAAGCAGGGGCAGGTATTGAAAAACTGTTTTTT	CASSEAGAGIEKLFF
few	NA	TRBV28	14	TRBJ2-3	TGTGCCAGCAGTTTCCTAAGCGGCACAGATACGCAGTATTTT	CASSFLSGTDTQYF
NA	TRBD1	TRBV5-1	15	TRBJ2-2	TGCGCCAGCAGCCCCCGGGACAGGGCCAGCGGGGAGCTGTTTTTT	CASSPRDRASGELFF
NA	TRBD1	TRBV18	16	TRBJ1-5	TGTGCCAGCTCCCCGGAGACAGGGTCGAACAATCAGCCCCAGCATTTT	CASSPETGSNNQPQHF
NA	TRBD1	TRBV3-1/TRBV3-2	15	TRBJ2-2	TGTGCCAGCAGCCAAGGACAGGGGTACACCGGGGAGCTGTTTTTT	CASSQGQGYTGELFF
NA	TRBD1	TRBV2	17	TRBJ1-6	TGTGCCAGCATTTTAGACCGATCCGGGACAGGAATTTCACCCCTCCACTTT	CASILDRSGTGISPLHF
NA	TRBD1	TRBV29-1	13	TRBJ2-5	TGCAGCGTTGAGGAGACAGGGCCAGAGACCCAGTACTTC	CSVEETGPETQYF
NA	NA	TRBV5-1	14	TRBJ2-7	TGCGCCAGCAGCTTGGCAACCGTTAACAACGAGCAGTACTTC	CASSLATVNNEQYF
NA	TRBD1	TRBV7-3	16	TRBJ2-1	TGTGCCAGCAGCTTATACGGGACAGGGGCTTCCAATGAGCAGTTCTTC	CASSLYGTGASNEQFF
NA	NA	TRBV5-1	14	TRBJ1-2	TGCGCCAGCAGCTTGCCTTCAGGGACAAATGGCTACACCTTC	CASSLPSGTNGYTF